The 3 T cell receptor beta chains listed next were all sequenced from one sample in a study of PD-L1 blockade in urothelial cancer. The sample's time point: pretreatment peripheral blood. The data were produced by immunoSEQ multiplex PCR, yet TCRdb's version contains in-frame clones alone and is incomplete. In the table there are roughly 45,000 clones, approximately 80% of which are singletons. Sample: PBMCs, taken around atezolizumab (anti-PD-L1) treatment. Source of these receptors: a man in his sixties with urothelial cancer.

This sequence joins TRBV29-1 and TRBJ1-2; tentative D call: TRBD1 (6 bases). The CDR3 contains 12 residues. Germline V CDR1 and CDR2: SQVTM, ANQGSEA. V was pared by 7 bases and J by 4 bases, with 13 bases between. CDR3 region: CSAKQGPYGYTF. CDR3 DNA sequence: TGCAGCGCTAAACAGGGTCCCTATGGCTACACCTTC.

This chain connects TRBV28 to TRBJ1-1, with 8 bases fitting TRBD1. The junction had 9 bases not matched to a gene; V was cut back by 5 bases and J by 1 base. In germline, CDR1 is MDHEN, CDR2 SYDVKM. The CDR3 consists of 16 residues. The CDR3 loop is CASSRQGIGSNTEAFF. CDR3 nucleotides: TGTGCCAGCAGTCGACAGGGGATCGGGTCGAACACTGAAGCTTTCTTT.

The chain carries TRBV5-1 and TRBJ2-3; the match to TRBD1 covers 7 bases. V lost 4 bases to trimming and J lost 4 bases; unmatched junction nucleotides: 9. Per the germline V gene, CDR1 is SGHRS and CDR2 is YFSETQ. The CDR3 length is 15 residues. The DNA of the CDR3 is TGCGCCAGCAGCATACAGGGGATACAGGCAGATACGCAGTATTTT. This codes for CASSIQGIQADTQYF. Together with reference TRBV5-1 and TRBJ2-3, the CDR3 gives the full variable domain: KAGVTQTPRYLIKTRGQQVTLSCSPISGHRSVSWYQQTPGQGLQFLFEYFSETQRNKGNFPGRFSGRQFSNSRSEMNVSTLELGDSALYLCASSIQGIQADTQYFGPGTRLTVL.